The TCR beta chain described here comes from a study of cytomegalovirus exposure and HLA in healthy donors. PCR was performed using 60 Vbeta and 13 Jbeta primers. Sequencing was performed with immunoSEQ multiplex PCR; in TCRdb, only in-frame clones are kept and a portion is missing. The repertoire holds 65,000 to 95,000 clones, with 79% as singletons. The CDR3 length is 12 residues. CDR1 and CDR2 (germline): MDHEN, SYDVKM. Trimming took off 2 bases at V and 4 bases at J, with 6 bases between the two ends. Concerning this clone itself: The sample has other DNA sequences that encode this CDR3 too.

The chain joins TRBV28 to TRBJ2-7, with D maybe TRBD2 (6 bases). The sample consisted of PBMCs. The TCR was taken from a man younger than 40 in good health and CMV-seronegative. The CDR3 bases are TGTGCCAGCAGTTTAGGGGGGTACGAGCAGTACTTC. Its protein product is CASSLGGYEQYF.